This T cell receptor beta chain came from a study of OX40 agonist ivuxolimab in advanced cancers. The overall study: Cancers in dose escalation were hepatocellular, melanoma, renal cell and head and neck.

Some clones are missing from TCRdb's copy, which holds only in-frame ones; the method was immunoSEQ multiplex PCR. The sample yields some 71,000 clones, about nine tenths seen once. Trimming left V 2 bases short and J 0 bases short, with 7 bases between. CDR3 length equals 13 residues. CDR1 is GTSNPN and CDR2 is SVGIG in the germline V gene (reference sequence). The clonotype was recovered from an adult with an advanced solid tumor such as melanoma, head and neck, liver or kidney cancer. The rearrangement joins TRBV30 to TRBJ1-1, with D unresolved. The starting material was CD4+ or CD8+ T cells sorted from blood, obtained in a trial of the OX40 agonist ivuxolimab. In nucleotides, the CDR3 is TGTGCCTGGAGTCTCGGGGTGAACACTGAAGCTTTCTTT. Translation: CAWSLGVNTEAFF.